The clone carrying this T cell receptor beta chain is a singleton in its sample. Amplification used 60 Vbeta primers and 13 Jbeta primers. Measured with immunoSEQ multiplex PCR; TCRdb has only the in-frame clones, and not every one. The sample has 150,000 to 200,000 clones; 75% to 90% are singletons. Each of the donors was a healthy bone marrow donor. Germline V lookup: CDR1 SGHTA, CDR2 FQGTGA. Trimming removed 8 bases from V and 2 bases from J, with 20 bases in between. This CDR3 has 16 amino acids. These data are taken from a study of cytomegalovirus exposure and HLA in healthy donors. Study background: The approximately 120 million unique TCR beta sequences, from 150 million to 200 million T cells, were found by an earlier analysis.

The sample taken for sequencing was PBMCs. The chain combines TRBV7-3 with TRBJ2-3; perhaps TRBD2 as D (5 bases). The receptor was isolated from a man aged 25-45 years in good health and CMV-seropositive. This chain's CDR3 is CASGPLGGRATDTQYF. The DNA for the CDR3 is TGTGCCAGCGGGCCCCTGGGCGGGCGGGCCACAGATACGCAGTATTTT.